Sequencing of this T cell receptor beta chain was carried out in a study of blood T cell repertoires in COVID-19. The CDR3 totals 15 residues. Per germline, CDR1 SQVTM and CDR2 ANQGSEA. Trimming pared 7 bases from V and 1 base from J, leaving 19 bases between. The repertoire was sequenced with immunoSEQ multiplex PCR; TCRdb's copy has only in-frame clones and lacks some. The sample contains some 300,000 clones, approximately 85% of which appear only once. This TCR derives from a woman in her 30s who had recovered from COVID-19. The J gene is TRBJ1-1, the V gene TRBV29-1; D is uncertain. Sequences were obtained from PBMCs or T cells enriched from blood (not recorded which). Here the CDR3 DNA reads TGCAGCGCGTCTAGCAGGCTGCTGCCGAACACTGAAGCTTTCTTT. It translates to CSASSRLLPNTEAFF. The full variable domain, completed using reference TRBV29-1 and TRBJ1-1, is SAVISQKPSRDICQRGTSLTIQCQVDSQVTMMFWYRQQPGQSLTLIATANQGSEATYESGFVIDKFPISRPNLTFSTLTVSNMSPEDSSIYLCSASSRLLPNTEAFFGQGTRLTVV.